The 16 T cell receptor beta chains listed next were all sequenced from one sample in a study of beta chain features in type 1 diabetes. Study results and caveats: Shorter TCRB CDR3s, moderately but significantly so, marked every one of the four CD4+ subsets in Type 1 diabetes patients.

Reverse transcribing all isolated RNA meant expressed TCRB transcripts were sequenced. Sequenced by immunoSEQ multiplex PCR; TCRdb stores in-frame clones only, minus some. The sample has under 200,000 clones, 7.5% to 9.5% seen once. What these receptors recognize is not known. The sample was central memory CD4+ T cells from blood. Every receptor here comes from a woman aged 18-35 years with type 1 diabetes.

CDR3 sequence (DNA): TGCGCCAGCATGGCGGGAATCTCCTACAATGAGCAGTTCTTC. This encodes CASMAGISYNEQFF. The chain is built from TRBV5-1 and TRBJ2-1; tentatively, D is TRBD2 (6 bases). Trimming cost V 6 bases and J 0 bases, with 10 bases left between them. CDR1 is SGHRS and CDR2 is YFSETQ in the germline V gene. The CDR3 loop spans 14 amino acids. Full variable domain (missing parts from reference TRBV5-1 and TRBJ2-1): KAGVTQTPRYLIKTRGQQVTLSCSPISGHRSVSWYQQTPGQGLQFLFEYFSETQRNKGNFPGRFSGRQFSNSRSEMNVSTLELGDSALYLCASMAGISYNEQFFGPGTRLTVL.

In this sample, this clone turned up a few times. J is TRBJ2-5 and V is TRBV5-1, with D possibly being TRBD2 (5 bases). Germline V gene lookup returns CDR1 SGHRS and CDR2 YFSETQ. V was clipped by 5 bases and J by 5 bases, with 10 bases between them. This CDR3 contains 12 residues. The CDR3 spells CASRGDFETQYF. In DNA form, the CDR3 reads TGCGCCAGCAGGGGAGATTTCGAGACCCAGTACTTC.

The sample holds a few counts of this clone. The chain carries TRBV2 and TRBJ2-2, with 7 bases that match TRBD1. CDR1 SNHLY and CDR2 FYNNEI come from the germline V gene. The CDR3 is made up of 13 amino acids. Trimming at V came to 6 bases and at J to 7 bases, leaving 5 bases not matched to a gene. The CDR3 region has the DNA TGTGCCAGCAGGGGACAGTCGGGCGGGGAGCTGTTTTTT. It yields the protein CASRGQSGGELFF.

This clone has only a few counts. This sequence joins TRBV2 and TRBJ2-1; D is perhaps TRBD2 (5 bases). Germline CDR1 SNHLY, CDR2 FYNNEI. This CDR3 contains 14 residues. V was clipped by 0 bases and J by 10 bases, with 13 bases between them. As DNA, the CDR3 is TGTGCCAGCAGTGAAGCGCCAGGAGGCGCAGAGCAGTTCTTC. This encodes CASSEAPGGAEQFF.

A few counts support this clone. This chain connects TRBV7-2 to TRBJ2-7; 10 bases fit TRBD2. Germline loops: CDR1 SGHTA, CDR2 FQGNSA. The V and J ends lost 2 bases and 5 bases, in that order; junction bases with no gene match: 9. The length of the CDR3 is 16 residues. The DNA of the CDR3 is TGTGCCAGCAGCTTACAAGTCGGGACTAGCGAACACGAGCAGTACTTC. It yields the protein CASSLQVGTSEHEQYF.

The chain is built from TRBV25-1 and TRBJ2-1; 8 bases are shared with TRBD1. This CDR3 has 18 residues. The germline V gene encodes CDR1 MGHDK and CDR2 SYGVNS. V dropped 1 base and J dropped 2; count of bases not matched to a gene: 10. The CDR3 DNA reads TGTGCCAGCAGTGAATCGGGCCGACAGGGGCCGGCCTACAATGAGCAGTTCTTC. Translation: CASSESGRQGPAYNEQFF. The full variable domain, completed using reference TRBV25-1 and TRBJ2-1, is EADIYQTPRYLVIGTGKKITLECSQTMGHDKMYWYQQDPGMELHLIHYSYGVNSTEKGDLSSESTVSRIRTEHFPLTLESARPSHTSQYLCASSESGRQGPAYNEQFFGPGTRLTVL.

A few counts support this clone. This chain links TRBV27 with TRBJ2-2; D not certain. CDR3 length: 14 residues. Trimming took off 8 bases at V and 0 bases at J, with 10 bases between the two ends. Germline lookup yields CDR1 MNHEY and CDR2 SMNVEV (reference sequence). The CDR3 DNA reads TGTGCCAGCTGGAGAGTGCCGAACACCGGGGAGCTGTTTTTT. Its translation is CASWRVPNTGELFF.

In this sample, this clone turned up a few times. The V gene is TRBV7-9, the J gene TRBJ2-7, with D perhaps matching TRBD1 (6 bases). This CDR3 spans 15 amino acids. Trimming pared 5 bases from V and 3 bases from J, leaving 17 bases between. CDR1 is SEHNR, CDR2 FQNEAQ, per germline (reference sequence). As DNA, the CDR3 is TGTGCCAGCAGCCATCGTACGACAGGCATCTACGAGCAGTACTTC. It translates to CASSHRTTGIYEQYF.

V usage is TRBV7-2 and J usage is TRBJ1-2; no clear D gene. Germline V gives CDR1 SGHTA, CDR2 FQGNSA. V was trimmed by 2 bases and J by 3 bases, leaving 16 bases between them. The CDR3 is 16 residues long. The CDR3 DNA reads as TGTGCCAGCAGCTTATATCCCCGAGGCTCCTACTATGGCTACACCTTC. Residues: CASSLYPRGSYYGYTF.

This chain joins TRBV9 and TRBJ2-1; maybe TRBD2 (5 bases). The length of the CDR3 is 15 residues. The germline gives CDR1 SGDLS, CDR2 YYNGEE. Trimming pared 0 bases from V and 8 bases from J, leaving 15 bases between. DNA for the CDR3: TGTGCCAGCAGCGTAGGAGGGATCCGGGGTCATGAGCAGTTCTTC. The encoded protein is CASSVGGIRGHEQFF.

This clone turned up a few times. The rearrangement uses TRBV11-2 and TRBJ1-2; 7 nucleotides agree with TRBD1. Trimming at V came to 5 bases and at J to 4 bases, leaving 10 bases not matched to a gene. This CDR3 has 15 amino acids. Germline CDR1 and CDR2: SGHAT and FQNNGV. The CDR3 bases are TGTGCCAGCAGCATCAACAGGGGTCATGGCTATGGCTACACCTTC. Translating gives CASSINRGHGYGYTF.

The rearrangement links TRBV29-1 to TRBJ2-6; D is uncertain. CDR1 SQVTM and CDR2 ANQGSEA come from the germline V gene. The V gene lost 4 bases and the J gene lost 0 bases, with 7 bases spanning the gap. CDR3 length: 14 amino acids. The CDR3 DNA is TGCAGCGTTGCAACAGCCTCTGGGGCCAACGTCCTGACTTTC. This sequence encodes CSVATASGANVLTF.

The CDR3 DNA reads TGTGCCACCAGCAGAGCCGACAGGGAATTCGAGCAGTACTTC. It codes for CATSRADREFEQYF. The chain couples TRBV15 to TRBJ2-7; TRBD1 matches at 7 bases. This CDR3 is 14 amino acids long. J lost 6 bases, V lost 1 base, and 6 bases had no gene match. The germline gives CDR1 LNHNV, CDR2 YYDKDF (reference sequence).

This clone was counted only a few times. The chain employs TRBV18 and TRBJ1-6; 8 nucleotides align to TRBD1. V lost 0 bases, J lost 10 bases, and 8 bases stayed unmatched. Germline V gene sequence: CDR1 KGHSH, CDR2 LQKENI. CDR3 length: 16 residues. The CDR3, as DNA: TGTGCCAGCTCACCACCGGGACAGGCGATAGTGTCACCCCTCCACTTT. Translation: CASSPPGQAIVSPLHF.

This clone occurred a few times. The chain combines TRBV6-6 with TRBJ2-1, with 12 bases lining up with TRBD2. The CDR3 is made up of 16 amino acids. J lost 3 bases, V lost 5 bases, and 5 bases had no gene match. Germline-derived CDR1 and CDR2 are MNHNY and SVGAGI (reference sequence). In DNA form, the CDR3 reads TGTGCCAGCAGTCGATCTAGCGGGGGGGGCTACAATGAGCAGTTCTTC. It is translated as CASSRSSGGGYNEQFF.

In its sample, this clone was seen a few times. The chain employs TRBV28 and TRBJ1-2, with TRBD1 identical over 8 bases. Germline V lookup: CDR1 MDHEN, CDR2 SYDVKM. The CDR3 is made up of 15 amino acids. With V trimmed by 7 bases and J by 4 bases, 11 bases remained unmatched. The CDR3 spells CASITTGTGLYGYTF. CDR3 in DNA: TGTGCCAGCATTACAACCGGGACAGGACTCTATGGCTACACCTTC.